The 25 T cell receptor beta chains below come from one sample, sequenced in a study of cytomegalovirus exposure and HLA in healthy donors. The primer mix had 60 Vbeta and 13 Jbeta primers. TCRdb's copy holds only in-frame clones and misses some; the assay was immunoSEQ multiplex PCR. This sample has fewer than 120,000 clones, with roughly 86% found just once. Sequencing used PBMCs. The receptors were gathered from a man in his forties in good health and CMV-seronegative.

J is TRBJ2-7 and V is TRBV9; 7 positions match TRBD2. Germline CDR1 SGDLS, CDR2 YYNGEE. V lost 0 bases to trimming and J lost 5 bases; unmatched junction nucleotides: 8. CDR3 length: 15 residues. The CDR3 sequence is CASSVEGGDGHEQYF. CDR3 DNA: TGTGCCAGCAGCGTAGAGGGAGGGGACGGGCACGAGCAGTACTTC.

The chain recombines TRBV29-1 with TRBJ2-5; TRBD1 matches at 9 bases. Germline trimming cut 6 bases from V and 2 bases from J; bases unmatched to any gene: 4. The CDR3 is 13 amino acids. Germline CDR1 reads SQVTM; CDR2 reads ANQGSEA. The CDR3 loop is CSVRQGGQETQYF. DNA of the CDR3: TGCAGCGTGCGACAGGGGGGACAAGAGACCCAGTACTTC.

The chain is built from TRBV5-6 and TRBJ2-6; perhaps TRBD2 as D (5 bases). Trimming removed 5 bases from V and 0 bases from J, with 18 bases in between. The V gene's germline CDR1 is SGHDT and CDR2 YYEEEE. This CDR3 is 18 amino acids long. CDR3: CASRLERDWYSGANVLTF. For the CDR3, the DNA is TGTGCCAGCAGGCTGGAGAGGGATTGGTACTCTGGGGCCAACGTCCTGACTTTC.

The chain uses TRBV5-1 and TRBJ2-7, with D unresolved. V was trimmed by 2 bases and J by 2 bases, leaving 11 bases between them. Germline V CDR1 and CDR2: SGHRS, YFSETQ. This CDR3 is built from 14 residues. The DNA of the CDR3 is TGCGCCAGCAGCTTACAGACCCTCCCCTACGAGCAGTACTTC. The encoded protein is CASSLQTLPYEQYF.

This rearrangement joins TRBV13 to TRBJ1-2; 8 bases are shared with TRBD1. The V and J ends lost 4 bases and 0 bases, in that order; junction bases with no gene match: 10. In germline, CDR1 is PRHDT, CDR2 FYEKMQ (reference sequence). The CDR3 has 17 residues. As DNA, the CDR3 is TGTGCCAGCAGCTCTCTTCACGGGACAGGCTCTAACTATGGCTACACCTTC. Encoded protein: CASSSLHGTGSNYGYTF.

The chain carries TRBV19 and TRBJ1-5; D unresolved. The germline gives CDR1 LNHDA, CDR2 SQIVND (reference sequence). This CDR3 is built from 14 residues. V was trimmed by 7 bases and J by 4 bases, leaving 14 bases between them. This chain's CDR3 is CASTAQAGNQPQHF. The CDR3 DNA reads as TGTGCCAGTACAGCACAAGCGGGAAATCAGCCCCAGCATTTT.

This chain links TRBV28 with TRBJ1-2, with 9 nucleotides matching TRBD1. Germline V gives CDR1 MDHEN, CDR2 SYDVKM. The trim removed 6 bases at V and 3 bases at J, leaving 5 bases unmatched. This CDR3 is built from 14 residues. For the CDR3, the DNA is TGTGCCAGCAGAATCAGACAGGGGGACTATGGCTACACCTTC. Residues: CASRIRQGDYGYTF.

In this sample, this clone turned up a few times. The chain has TRBV2 and TRBJ1-1; no clear D. V was clipped by 8 bases and J by 2 bases, with 15 bases between them. Germline assignment: CDR1 SNHLY and CDR2 FYNNEI. This CDR3 contains 14 residues. The CDR3 region has the DNA TGTGCCAGCCTCGGGAAGGGCTCCAACACTGAAGCTTTCTTT. The encoded protein is CASLGKGSNTEAFF. The variable domain in full, completed from reference TRBV2 and TRBJ1-1, reads EPEVTQTPSHQVTQMGQEVILRCVPISNHLYFYWYRQILGQKVEFLVSFYNNEISEKSEIFDDQFSVERPDGSNFTLKIRSTKLEDSAMYFCASLGKGSNTEAFFGQGTRLTVV.

This chain links TRBV4-1 with TRBJ1-2, with D maybe TRBD1 (5 bases). Germline V gene data show CDR1 as MGHRA and CDR2 as YSYEKL. V lost 0 bases and J 8 bases, leaving 13 bases between the germline ends. CDR3 length equals 14 residues. The DNA of the CDR3 is TGCGCCAGCAGCCAAGATCGGGGGACTGGGGGCTACACCTTC. Translating it yields CASSQDRGTGGYTF.

The rearrangement uses TRBV6-5 and TRBJ1-5; TRBD1 is a possible D gene (6 bases). The CDR3 spans 14 residues. Germline V lookup: CDR1 MNHEY, CDR2 SVGAGI. V lost 4 bases and J lost 6, with 13 bases in between. The CDR3 DNA reads TGTGCCAGCAGTTCTAGGGGGGGCTCTCAGCCCCAGCATTTT. Translated: CASSSRGGSQPQHF.

The genes are TRBV6-5 and TRBJ2-1, with 8 bases identical to TRBD2. CDR3 length: 16 amino acids. With 4 bases clipped from V and 5 bases from J, the junction kept 10 bases outside the gene matches. The germline CDR1 and CDR2 sequences are MNHEY and SVGAGI. CDR3 nucleotides: TGTGCCAGCAGTTCCCCCTCGGGGGGGCTCAACAATGAGCAGTTCTTC. Its protein product is CASSSPSGGLNNEQFF.

This clone was observed once. The CDR3 region is CASSTLAGGLLETQYF. DNA for the CDR3: TGTGCCAGCAGCACGTTAGCGGGGGGGCTGTTAGAGACCCAGTACTTC. This rearrangement joins TRBV7-2 to TRBJ2-5; 11 bases fit TRBD2. V shed 5 bases and J 4 bases; nucleotides not matched to a gene: 9. From germline, CDR1 is SGHTA and CDR2 FQGNSA. The CDR3 length is 16 residues.

V and J are TRBV5-1 and TRBJ2-3, with TRBD2 matching 9 bases. The V segment lost 4 bases and the J segment 2 bases; nucleotides outside the gene matches: 5. The CDR3 is made up of 15 amino acids. From germline, CDR1 is SGHRS and CDR2 YFSETQ. The CDR3 DNA is TGCGCCAGCAGCAGGAAGCGGGGGGACACAGATACGCAGTATTTT. This codes for CASSRKRGDTDTQYF.

The V call is TRBV2, the J call TRBJ1-5; 11 nucleotides align to TRBD1. V gave up 3 bases and J gave up 6 bases; unmatched junction bases: 7. Germline CDR1 and CDR2: SNHLY and FYNNEI. The CDR3 runs 16 residues. CDR3: CASSEDGTGGLQPQHF. The CDR3 region has the DNA TGTGCCAGCAGTGAGGATGGGACAGGGGGTCTTCAGCCCCAGCATTTT.

V is TRBV4-2 and J is TRBJ1-2; 7 nucleotides align to TRBD1. CDR3 length equals 15 residues. The trim removed 1 base at V and 1 base at J, leaving 3 bases unmatched. CDR1 and CDR2 (germline): LGHNA, YNFKEQ. In DNA form, the CDR3 reads TGTGCCAGCAGCCAAGGTACAGGGGATAACTATGGCTACACCTTC. Amino acid sequence: CASSQGTGDNYGYTF.

As DNA, the CDR3 is TGTGCCAGCAGCCTCGGGGGGCCGCCCTACGAGCAGTACTTC. Protein sequence: CASSLGGPPYEQYF. V usage is TRBV7-9 and J usage is TRBJ2-7, with D perhaps TRBD2 (7 bases). The CDR3 contains 14 residues. Germline loops: CDR1 SEHNR, CDR2 FQNEAQ (reference sequence). V dropped 5 bases and J dropped 2 bases, with 13 bases sitting between them.

V usage is TRBV29-1 and J usage is TRBJ1-1, with TRBD1 matching over 8 bases. CDR3 length equals 12 residues. V lost 8 bases and J lost 3; bases outside the gene matches: 5. Germline-derived CDR1 and CDR2 are SQVTM and ANQGSEA. The CDR3 nucleotides read TGCAGCAGCGGACAGGGAGACACTGAAGCTTTCTTT. Translation gives CSSGQGDTEAFF.

This chain's CDR3 is CASSYPGTNEQYF. CDR3 bases: TGTGCCAGCAGTTACCCTGGGACAAACGAGCAGTACTTC. J is TRBJ2-7 and V is TRBV6-5, with TRBD1 as a possible D gene (6 bases). The CDR3 is made up of 13 amino acids. Germline CDR1 is MNHEY and CDR2 is SVGAGI. Between the trimmed V and J ends, which lost 2 bases and 5 bases, there was a span of 10 bases.

The gene calls are TRBV14 and TRBJ2-1, with 7 bases fitting TRBD1. Trimming took 6 bases from V and 3 from J; bases not matched to a gene: 14. This CDR3 is 17 amino acids long. Per germline, CDR1 SGHDN and CDR2 FVKESK. The CDR3: CASSRTGDPRNYNEQFF. The CDR3 DNA reads as TGTGCCAGCAGTCGTACAGGGGACCCCAGAAACTACAATGAGCAGTTCTTC. The variable domain in full, with the rest retrieved from reference TRBV14 and TRBJ2-1, is EAGVTQFPSHSVIEKGQTVTLRCDPISGHDNLYWYRRVMGKEIKFLLHFVKESKQDESGMPNNRFLAERTGGTYSTLKVQPAELEDSGVYFCASSRTGDPRNYNEQFFGPGTRLTVL.

In regard to this clone: The junction departs from germline at one end; a sequencing error may be responsible. The chain is built from TRBV5-1 and TRBJ1-2, with no clear D. CDR3 length: 14 residues. The germline V gene has CDR1 SGHRS and CDR2 YFSETQ. The DNA for the CDR3 is TGCGCTAGCAGCTCAGACACAGCTAACTATGGCTACACCTTC. This codes for CASSSDTANYGYTF.

This chain connects TRBV7-8 to TRBJ1-1; 12 bases match TRBD1. The CDR3 consists of 17 residues. The V segment lost 5 bases and the J segment 1 base; nucleotides outside the gene matches: 8. The germline V gene encodes CDR1 SGHVS and CDR2 FQNEAQ. CDR3 in DNA: TGTGCCAGCAGCCGCGGGACAGGGGGCCTCGGGAACACTGAAGCTTTCTTT. It translates to CASSRGTGGLGNTEAFF.

This sequence joins TRBV28 and TRBJ1-2, with a weak D call TRBD1 (5 bases). This CDR3 comprises 12 residues. The germline V and J ends were trimmed by 10 bases and 2 bases, with 11 bases remaining between them. The V gene's germline CDR1 is MDHEN and CDR2 SYDVKM. CDR3 protein: CAITGYNYGYTF. CDR3 in DNA: TGTGCCATCACAGGTTACAACTATGGCTACACCTTC.

This clone was recorded once. The chain uses TRBV2 and TRBJ2-1, with TRBD1 matching over 8 bases. The CDR3 contains 13 residues. Germline V gene lookup returns CDR1 SNHLY and CDR2 FYNNEI. Trimming took 7 bases from V and 4 from J; bases not matched to a gene: 3. The CDR3 sequence is CASTGQGYNEQFF. CDR3 nucleotide sequence: TGTGCCAGCACTGGACAGGGTTACAATGAGCAGTTCTTC.

The chain uses TRBV28 and TRBJ2-3, with 9 bases fitting TRBD1. The germline V gene encodes CDR1 MDHEN and CDR2 SYDVKM. The CDR3 is 15 residues long. The V gene end was trimmed by 5 bases and the J gene end by 3 bases; junction bases not matched to a gene: 6. The chain's CDR3 is CASSTTGTGTDTQYF. The DNA for the CDR3 is TGTGCCAGCAGTACCACCGGGACAGGGACAGATACGCAGTATTTT.

This clone was seen once. The chain links TRBV5-6 to TRBJ2-2; TRBD1 might be the D (5 bases). Trimming took off 4 bases at V and 5 bases at J, with 12 bases between the two ends. The V gene's germline CDR1 is SGHDT and CDR2 YYEEEE. This CDR3 is 14 amino acids long. The CDR3 bases are TGTGCCAGCAGCCCAGGGTTAATAACCGGGGAGCTGTTTTTT. This translates into CASSPGLITGELFF.